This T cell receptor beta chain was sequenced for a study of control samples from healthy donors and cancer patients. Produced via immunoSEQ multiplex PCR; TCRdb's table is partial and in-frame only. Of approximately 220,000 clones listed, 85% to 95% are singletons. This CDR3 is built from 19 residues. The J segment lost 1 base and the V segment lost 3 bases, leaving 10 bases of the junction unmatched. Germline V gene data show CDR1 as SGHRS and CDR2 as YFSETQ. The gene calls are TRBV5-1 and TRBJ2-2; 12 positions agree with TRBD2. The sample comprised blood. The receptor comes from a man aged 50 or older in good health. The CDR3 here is CASSWPLAGGLMNTGELFF. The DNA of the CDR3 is TGCGCCAGCAGCTGGCCACTAGCGGGGGGACTTATGAACACCGGGGAGCTGTTTTTT.